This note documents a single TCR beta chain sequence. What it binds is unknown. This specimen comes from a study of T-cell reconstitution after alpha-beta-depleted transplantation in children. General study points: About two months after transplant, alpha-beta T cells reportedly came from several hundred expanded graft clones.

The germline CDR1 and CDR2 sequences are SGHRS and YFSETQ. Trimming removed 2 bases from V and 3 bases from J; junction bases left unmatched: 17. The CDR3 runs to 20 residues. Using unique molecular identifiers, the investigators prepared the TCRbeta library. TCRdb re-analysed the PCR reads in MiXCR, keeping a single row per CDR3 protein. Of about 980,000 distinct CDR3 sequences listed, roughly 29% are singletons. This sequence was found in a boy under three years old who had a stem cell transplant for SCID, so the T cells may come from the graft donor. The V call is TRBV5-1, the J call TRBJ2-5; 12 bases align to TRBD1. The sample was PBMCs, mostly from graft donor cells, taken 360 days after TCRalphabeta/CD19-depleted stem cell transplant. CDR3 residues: CASSFLPGTGGVEREETQYF. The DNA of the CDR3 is TGCGCCAGCAGCTTCCTGCCCGGGACAGGGGGCGTCGAGAGGGAAGAGACCCAGTACTTC.